The rows below give T cell receptor beta chains drawn from one sample of a study of blood T cell repertoires in COVID-19. Using immunoSEQ multiplex PCR, the repertoire was profiled, and TCRdb retains in-frame clones only, with some absent. The table includes 350,000 to 500,000 clones, 80% to 90% detected once. Sequenced: peripheral blood. These receptors all come from a man between 18 and 35 years old with COVID-19, enrolled during active disease. The CDR3 runs from the conserved cysteine through the conserved F or W. Each record gives: D gene, V gene, J gene, clone size, CDR3 DNA, CDR3 protein. D genes are given only for firm matches. A row's size may be missing; if present it is once, few, many or a size class.

.,TRBV3-1/TRBV3-2,TRBJ1-4,.,TGTGCCAGCAGCCACGGCGGGACTAATGAAAAACTGTTTTTT,CASSHGGTNEKLFF
.,TRBV5-1,TRBJ2-1,.,TGCGCCAGCAGCTTTGGTGACGTCGGGTACAATGAGCAGTTCTTC,CASSFGDVGYNEQFF
.,TRBV12-3/TRBV12-4,TRBJ2-5,.,TGTGCCAGCAGGCGACAGCAAGAGACCCAGTACTTC,CASRRQQETQYF
TRBD1,TRBV2,TRBJ1-2,.,TGTGCCAGCAGCGGGACAGGGTCGGACGGCTACACCTTC,CASSGTGSDGYTF
TRBD2,TRBV7-8,TRBJ2-5,.,TGTGCCAGCAGCCGGACTAGTTTGGTGACCCAGTACTTC,CASSRTSLVTQYF
.,TRBV24-1,TRBJ2-1,.,TGTGCCACCAGTGATTTGGCGGCGGACTCCTACAATGAGCAGTTCTTC,CATSDLAADSYNEQFF
.,TRBV19,TRBJ1-4,once,TGTGCCAGCGGCACAGACACAACTAATGAAAAACTGTTTTTT,CASGTDTTNEKLFF
TRBD1,TRBV15,TRBJ1-2,few,TGTGCCACCAGCAGAGGAGGGGGCGCGTCATCTAGGGGCTACACCTTC,CATSRGGGASSRGYTF
.,TRBV7-7,TRBJ2-3,.,TGTGCCAGCAGCCCGGTGGCGACTAGCACAGATACGCAGTATTTT,CASSPVATSTDTQYF
.,TRBV14,TRBJ2-7,.,TGTGCCAGCAGCCAAGGTGTCGGGGACGAGCAGTACTTC,CASSQGVGDEQYF
TRBD2,TRBV27,TRBJ2-7,.,TGTGCCAGCAGTTGGACTAGCAGCTCCTACGAGCAGTACTTC,CASSWTSSSYEQYF
TRBD1,TRBV27,TRBJ2-3,once,TGTGCCAGCACCCCCGGGACAGGGACAGATACGCAGTATTTT,CASTPGTGTDTQYF
TRBD2,TRBV19,TRBJ2-1,.,TGTGCCAGTAGCCCCTCTTTTGCGGGAGGTGCGAATGAGCAGTTCTTC,CASSPSFAGGANEQFF
TRBD2,TRBV11-3,TRBJ2-7,.,TGTGCCAGCAGCTCTCGGGGTAGCGGGATCTACTACGAGCAGTACTTC,CASSSRGSGIYYEQYF
.,TRBV5-1,TRBJ1-4,.,TGCGCCAGCAGCCCCGGGGTTGGGACTAATGAAAAACTGTTTTTT,CASSPGVGTNEKLFF
.,TRBV5-1,TRBJ2-7,.,TGCGCCAGCAGCTCGGGCGACAGGCGGTCCGGGGAGCAGTACTTC,CASSSGDRRSGEQYF
TRBD1,TRBV7-9,TRBJ2-7,.,TGTGCCAGCAGCCCGGGGACAGGGAGGGCATACGAGCAGTACTTC,CASSPGTGRAYEQYF
TRBD1,TRBV5-4,TRBJ2-7,.,TGTGCCAGCAGCTCGGACAGGGGGTACTACGAGCAGTACTTC,CASSSDRGYYEQYF
TRBD2,TRBV5-1,TRBJ2-1,.,TGCGCCAGCAGCTGGACCGGGACTAGCGGGCCTCCCTCCTACAATGAGCAGTTCTTC,CASSWTGTSGPPSYNEQFF
.,TRBV7-3,TRBJ2-6,.,TGTGCCAGCAGCCCCTACCCACCGACAGGTGCTGGGGCCAACGTCCTGACTTTC,CASSPYPPTGAGANVLTF
.,TRBV19,TRBJ1-5,.,TGTGCCAGTAGTATACTGACAGGCGGAGTATCTAGCAATCAGCCCCAGCATTTT,CASSILTGGVSSNQPQHF
TRBD2,TRBV7-8,TRBJ2-1,.,TGTGCCAGCAGCGCTTCTAGCGGGAGGGCCTTCTACAATGAGCAGTTCTTC,CASSASSGRAFYNEQFF
.,TRBV6-4,TRBJ2-6,.,TGTGCCAGCCCGGGACTTCGCCCCTACGGGGCCAACGTCCTGACTTTC,CASPGLRPYGANVLTF
.,TRBV27,TRBJ1-3,.,TGTGCCAGCAGTTTATCCGGCAGGGAAGGAAACACCATATATTTT,CASSLSGREGNTIYF
TRBD1,TRBV27,TRBJ2-1,.,TGTGCCAGTGGGAACAGGGGGTACAATGAGCAGTTCTTC,CASGNRGYNEQFF
.,TRBV7-6,TRBJ1-4,.,TGTGCCAGCAGCTTATCCAGCATAATCGGGGAAAAACTGTTTTTT,CASSLSSIIGEKLFF
TRBD1,TRBV19,TRBJ1-6,.,TGTGCCAGTAGCCTGGGGACAGGGAATCGAAATTCACCCCTCCACTTT,CASSLGTGNRNSPLHF
.,TRBV27,TRBJ1-1,once,TGTGCCAGCAGTGCATACCGGGACTTGAACACTGAAGCTTTCTTT,CASSAYRDLNTEAFF
TRBD1,TRBV11-2,TRBJ2-5,.,TGTGCCAGCAGCTCTAAGGACAGGATCCAAGAGACCCAGTACTTC,CASSSKDRIQETQYF
.,TRBV3-1/TRBV3-2,TRBJ1-6,.,TGTGCCAGCAGCCAAAGTTTCCAGGGGTCCTATAATTCACCCCTCCACTTT,CASSQSFQGSYNSPLHF
TRBD2,TRBV7-6,TRBJ2-2,.,TGTGCCAGCAGGGAACTCCCCCCTAGCGGGCTCGGGGAGCTGTTTTTT,CASRELPPSGLGELFF
TRBD1,TRBV5-1,TRBJ2-1,.,TGCGCCAGCAGCTTTTTAGTTGGGCAGGGGGTTTACAATGAGCAGTTCTTC,CASSFLVGQGVYNEQFF
.,TRBV6-5,TRBJ1-3,.,TGTGCCAGCAGTTACCGGGTCAGCTCTGGAAACACCATATATTTT,CASSYRVSSGNTIYF
TRBD1,TRBV9,TRBJ1-1,.,TGTGCCAGCAGCGTAGAACAGGGGGGCACTGAAGCTTTCTTT,CASSVEQGGTEAFF
.,TRBV12-5,TRBJ2-1,.,TGTGCTAGTGGTTTGGCACGGGATGGCGGCCTCGATGAGCAGTTCTTC,CASGLARDGGLDEQFF